The 12 T cell receptor beta chains presented below share a single source sample, sequenced in a study of control samples from healthy donors and cancer patients. Produced via immunoSEQ multiplex PCR; TCRdb's table is partial and in-frame only. The sample has about 190,000 clones, 85% to 95% seen once. Input material: blood. Source of these receptors: a man younger than 30 in good health.

The rearrangement joins TRBV11-2 to TRBJ2-3, with D unclear. Deletions cut 3 bases from V and 3 bases from J, with 10 bases between. Germline V gene sequence: CDR1 SGHAT, CDR2 FQNNGV. CDR3 length: 14 residues. CDR3 DNA sequence: TGTGCCAGCAGCTTTAAGGCTTTGACAGATACGCAGTATTTT. It encodes CASSFKALTDTQYF.

This clone came up a few times. The same CDR3 can be traced to other DNA sequences in this sample. The J gene is TRBJ1-5, the V gene TRBV3-1 (or the pseudogene TRBV3-2); D ambiguous. The germline V gene has CDR1 LGHDT and CDR2 YNNKEL (reference sequence). The CDR3 contains 13 residues. V was shortened by 0 bases and J by 4 bases, with 4 bases between the two germline ends. The DNA for the CDR3 is TGTGCCAGCAGCCAAGATTTAAATCAGCCCCAGCATTTT. This codes for CASSQDLNQPQHF.

The chain has TRBV6-6 and TRBJ1-2; possibly TRBD1 for D (5 bases). Germline assignment: CDR1 MNHNY and CDR2 SVGAGI (reference sequence). The CDR3 consists of 15 residues. Trimming cost V 5 bases and J 2 bases, with 15 bases left between them. The CDR3 region is CASSNPTGTNYGYTF. CDR3 nucleotide sequence: TGTGCCAGCAGTAATCCGACGGGGACCAACTATGGCTACACCTTC.

The J gene is TRBJ2-7, the V gene TRBV24-1, with 7 bases matching TRBD2. V was clipped by 4 bases and J by 3 bases; unmatched bases: 8. The CDR3 consists of 15 residues. CDR1 is KGHDR, CDR2 SFDVKD, per germline. The DNA of the CDR3 is TGTGCCACCAGTGACTCAGCTTCGGGGGGCTACGAGCAGTACTTC. Its translation: CATSDSASGGYEQYF.

This clone appeared a few times. This chain links TRBV30 with TRBJ1-5; D call uncertain. V gave up 0 bases and J gave up 2 bases, with 11 bases separating them. CDR3 length: 15 residues. CDR1 and CDR2 (germline): GTSNPN, SVGIG (reference sequence). The DNA of the CDR3 is TGTGCCTGGAGTGTACCTGGAAGGGGCAATCAGCCCCAGCATTTT. It yields the protein CAWSVPGRGNQPQHF.

V and J are TRBV28 and TRBJ1-6; D is ambiguous. CDR1 and CDR2 from the germline V gene are MDHEN and SYDVKM. This CDR3 is built from 16 residues. Trimming stripped 5 bases from V and 0 bases from J, with 11 bases between. CDR3 region: CASSPSKYSYNSPLHF. The CDR3, as DNA: TGTGCCAGCAGTCCCTCCAAGTACTCCTATAATTCACCCCTCCACTTT.

This sequence joins TRBV5-8 and TRBJ1-4; 7 bases are shared with TRBD1. J was trimmed by 5 bases and V by 4 bases; bases with no gene match: 8. The CDR3 runs 15 residues. Germline assignment: CDR1 SGHTS and CDR2 YDEGEE. The CDR3 nucleotides are TGTGCCAGCAGCCCCTACACAGGGGAGAATGAAAAACTGTTTTTT. It codes for CASSPYTGENEKLFF.

This chain connects TRBV7-7 to TRBJ1-6, with unresolved D. CDR3 length: 18 amino acids. Germline CDR1 SSHAT, CDR2 FNYEAQ (reference sequence). The V end lost 4 bases, the J end lost 8 bases, and 24 bases lay between the germline ends. The CDR3 loop reads CASSSLPYAARVDSPLHF. CDR3 nucleotides: TGTGCCAGCAGCTCCTTACCCTATGCGGCCCGAGTGGATTCACCCCTCCACTTT. The whole variable domain, filled in from reference TRBV7-7 and TRBJ1-6, reads GAGVSQSPRYKVTKRGQDVTLRCDPISSHATLYWYQQALGQGPEFLTYFNYEAQPDKSGLPSDRFSAERPEGSISTLTIQRTEQRDSAMYRCASSSLPYAARVDSPLHFGNGTRLTVT.

The chain employs TRBV7-2 and TRBJ1-6; no clear D. Germline CDR1 is SGHTA and CDR2 is FQGNSA. Trimming took 3 bases from V and 7 from J, leaving 7 bases between them. CDR3 length: 13 amino acids. The CDR3 loop reads CASSFWHNSPLHF. CDR3 in DNA: TGTGCCAGCAGCTTTTGGCACAATTCACCCCTCCACTTT.

This rearrangement joins TRBV18 to TRBJ2-5; D tentatively fits TRBD1 or TRBD2 (6 bases each). Trimming stripped 3 bases from V and 5 bases from J, with 28 bases between. CDR1 and CDR2 from the germline V gene are KGHSH and LQKENI. CDR3 length: 19 amino acids. The CDR3 DNA is TGTGCCAGCTCACCGGGCGGCGCAGGGGAGGATCGCTACGCGGAGACCCAGTACTTC. Translating gives CASSPGGAGEDRYAETQYF.

In its sample, this clone was seen once. This rearrangement joins TRBV27 to TRBJ1-2; 9 bases are a match to TRBD1. The CDR3 is made up of 15 amino acids. Germline assignment: CDR1 MNHEY and CDR2 SMNVEV (reference sequence). With 3 bases clipped from V and 8 bases from J, the junction kept 10 bases outside the gene matches. This chain's CDR3 is CASSFQPGQGRGYTF. DNA of the CDR3: TGTGCCAGCAGTTTCCAACCGGGACAGGGTAGAGGCTACACCTTC.

The chain recombines TRBV30 with TRBJ1-1; a possible D gene is TRBD1 (6 bases). The V gene's germline CDR1 is GTSNPN and CDR2 SVGIG (reference sequence). The CDR3 loop spans 13 amino acids. Trimming stripped 6 bases from V and 0 bases from J, with 11 bases between. The CDR3 loop reads CACYRDMNTEAFF. In DNA form, the CDR3 reads TGTGCCTGCTACAGGGATATGAACACTGAAGCTTTCTTT.